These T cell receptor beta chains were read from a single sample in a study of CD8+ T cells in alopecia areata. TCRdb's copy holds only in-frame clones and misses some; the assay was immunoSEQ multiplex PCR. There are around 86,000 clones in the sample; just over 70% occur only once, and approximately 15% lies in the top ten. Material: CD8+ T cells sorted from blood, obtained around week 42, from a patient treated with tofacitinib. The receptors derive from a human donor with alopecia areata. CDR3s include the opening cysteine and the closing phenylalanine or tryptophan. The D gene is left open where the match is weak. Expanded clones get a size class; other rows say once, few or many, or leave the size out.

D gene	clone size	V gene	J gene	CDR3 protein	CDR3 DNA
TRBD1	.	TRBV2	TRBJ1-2	CASTLPGTGPYGYTF	TGTGCCAGCACCCTACCCGGGACAGGCCCCTATGGCTACACCTTC
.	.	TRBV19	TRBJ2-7	CATQAGTSYEQYF	TGTGCCACCCAAGCAGGGACTTCCTACGAGCAGTACTTC
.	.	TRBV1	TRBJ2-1	CTSTPKGGQGNRYNEQFF	TGCACCAGCACCCCAAAAGGCGGACAGGGGAACAGGTACAATGAGCAGTTCTTC
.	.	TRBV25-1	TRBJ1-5	CASSERGSNQPQHF	TGTGCCAGCAGTGAACGAGGCAGCAATCAGCCCCAGCATTTT
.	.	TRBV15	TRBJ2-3	CATTGDGTDTQYF	TGTGCCACCACCGGTGATGGCACAGATACGCAGTATTTT
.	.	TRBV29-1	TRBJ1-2	CSVEDPEAAGIAGYGYTF	TGCAGCGTTGAAGATCCCGAAGCAGCAGGGATTGCTGGGTATGGCTACACCTTC
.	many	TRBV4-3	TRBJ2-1	CASSQSLNNEQFF	TGCGCCAGCAGCCAGTCGCTGAACAATGAGCAGTTCTTC
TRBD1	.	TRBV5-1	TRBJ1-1	CASSFSGTEHQEAFF	TGCGCCAGCAGCTTCTCGGGGACAGAGCACCAGGAAGCTTTCTTT
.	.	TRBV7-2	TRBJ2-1	CASSLYGLIYNEQFF	TGTGCCAGCAGCTTATATGGACTGATCTACAATGAGCAGTTCTTC
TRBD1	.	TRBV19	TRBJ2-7	CASSIRTGEGGEQYF	TGTGCCAGTAGTATACGGACAGGGGAAGGTGGCGAGCAGTACTTC
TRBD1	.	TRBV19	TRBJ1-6	CASEPGQGASPLHF	TGTGCCAGTGAGCCGGGACAGGGTGCCTCACCCCTCCACTTT
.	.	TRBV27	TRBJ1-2	CASSLDSTHLYGYTF	TGTGCCAGCAGTTTAGACAGTACCCATCTCTATGGCTACACCTTC
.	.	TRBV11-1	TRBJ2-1	CASSLLGVDSYNEQFF	TGTGCCAGCAGCTTACTTGGCGTAGATTCCTACAATGAGCAGTTCTTC
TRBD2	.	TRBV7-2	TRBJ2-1	CASSLVAGGDNEQFF	TGTGCCAGCAGCTTAGTGGCGGGGGGGGACAATGAGCAGTTCTTC